These T cell receptor beta chains were read from a single sample in a study of shared clonotypes between healthy human individuals. The assay was immunoSEQ multiplex PCR, and TCRdb's table has in-frame clones only and misses some. Seen here are over 800,000 clones, nearly 95% observed once, and the top ten hold less than 25%. The sequencing sample was made of naive CD8+ T cells sorted from blood. The source of these receptors is a man aged 25-45 years in good health. Each CDR3 is given with its conserved first and last residue. The D gene is left open where the match is weak. Only part of the rows carry a size: once, few, many, or a class if the clone is expanded.

TRBJ2-5,TRBV7-6,once,NA,CASSLSGYQETQYF,TGTGCCAGCAGCTTATCGGGATACCAAGAGACCCAGTACTTC
TRBJ2-5,TRBV6-5,NA,TRBD2,CASSSQGLAGETQYF,TGTGCCAGCAGTTCCCAGGGACTAGCGGGAGAGACCCAGTACTTC
TRBJ1-1,TRBV5-6,NA,NA,CASSPTGGGTEAFF,TGTGCCAGCAGCCCTACAGGTGGGGGGACTGAAGCTTTCTTT
TRBJ1-5,TRBV2,NA,TRBD1,CASRDRGLDQPQHF,TGTGCCAGCAGGGACAGGGGGCTCGATCAGCCCCAGCATTTT
TRBJ2-1,TRBV7-6,NA,NA,CASGRDPVDNEQFF,TGTGCCAGCGGCCGGGATCCTGTCGACAATGAGCAGTTCTTC
TRBJ2-1,TRBV6-4,once,TRBD2,CASSDSGLAGGPNEQFF,TGTGCCAGCAGTGACTCTGGCTTAGCGGGAGGGCCCAATGAGCAGTTCTTC
TRBJ1-3,TRBV11-2,NA,NA,CASSLIGPTALMGNTIYF,TGTGCCAGCAGCTTAATCGGTCCCACGGCCCTCATGGGGAACACCATATATTTT
TRBJ2-7,TRBV4-3,NA,NA,CASSQDRATPYEQYF,TGCGCCAGCAGCCAAGACAGGGCTACTCCCTACGAGCAGTACTTC
TRBJ2-1,TRBV5-4,NA,NA,CASSQPGGGSYNEQFF,TGTGCCAGCAGCCAACCCGGGGGAGGCTCCTACAATGAGCAGTTCTTC
TRBJ2-7,TRBV27,NA,TRBD2,CASSFSLAGAYEQYF,TGTGCCAGCAGTTTTAGCCTAGCGGGAGCGTACGAGCAGTACTTC
TRBJ2-7,TRBV27,NA,TRBD1,CASSSRQGGYEQYF,TGTGCCAGCAGTTCGCGACAGGGGGGTTACGAGCAGTACTTC
TRBJ2-7,TRBV27,NA,TRBD1,CASSLDRGGSYEQYF,TGTGCCAGCAGTTTAGACAGGGGTGGTTCCTACGAGCAGTACTTC
TRBJ1-1,TRBV7-9,NA,NA,CASSLKAGQNTEAFF,TGTGCCAGCAGCTTAAAGGCAGGGCAGAACACTGAAGCTTTCTTT
TRBJ2-1,TRBV7-7,NA,TRBD1,CASSTQGAENEQFF,TGTGCTAGCAGCACTCAGGGGGCAGAGAATGAGCAGTTCTTC
TRBJ2-7,TRBV27,NA,TRBD1,CASSPRDRGAEQYF,TGTGCCAGCAGTCCCCGGGACAGAGGTGCCGAGCAGTACTTC
TRBJ1-5,TRBV29-1,NA,NA,CSVGTGNSNQPQHF,TGCAGCGTCGGTACAGGGAATAGCAATCAGCCCCAGCATTTT
TRBJ2-1,TRBV5-6,NA,TRBD1,CASSLAVGGWYNEQFF,TGTGCCAGCAGCTTGGCTGTAGGGGGCTGGTACAATGAGCAGTTCTTC
TRBJ2-1,TRBV19,NA,NA,CASSIGPWGSYNEQFF,TGTGCCAGTAGTATTGGACCGTGGGGTTCCTACAATGAGCAGTTCTTC
TRBJ2-1,TRBV2,once,TRBD2,CASTPILLAGVNNEQFF,TGTGCCAGCACGCCGATCCTACTAGCGGGAGTTAACAATGAGCAGTTCTTC
TRBJ1-3,TRBV28,NA,NA,CASSRDPTGRSGNTIYF,TGTGCCAGCAGTCGGGACCCCACAGGACGCTCTGGAAACACCATATATTTT
TRBJ2-3,TRBV4-1,NA,NA,CASSQRVQENPDTQYF,TGCGCCAGCAGCCAGCGGGTGCAAGAGAATCCAGATACGCAGTATTTT
TRBJ1-2,TRBV6-1,NA,NA,CASSEAGRHGYTF,TGTGCCAGCAGTGAAGCAGGGCGGCATGGCTACACCTTC
TRBJ2-1,TRBV27,NA,NA,CASSWLGTKREQFF,TGTGCCAGCAGTTGGCTTGGTACCAAGCGGGAGCAGTTCTTC
TRBJ2-7,TRBV7-9,NA,NA,CASSLGGDGQYF,TGTGCCAGCAGCTTAGGCGGGGACGGGCAGTACTTC
TRBJ2-1,TRBV7-3,once,NA,CASSLLDSYNEQFF,TGTGCCAGCAGCTTACTGGACAGCTACAATGAGCAGTTCTTC
TRBJ2-7,TRBV12-5,once,TRBD2,CASGSPPGTIRINGLAGVYEQYF,TGTGCTAGTGGTTCCCCTCCGGGGACAATTAGAATTAACGGACTAGCGGGAGTATACGAGCAGTACTTC
TRBJ2-7,TRBV30,NA,NA,CAWSTSQGPAYEQYF,TGTGCCTGGAGTACATCGCAGGGGCCCGCCTACGAGCAGTACTTC
TRBJ2-1,TRBV7-9,NA,NA,CASSFSGRNEQFF,TGTGCCAGCAGCTTTTCCGGACGAAATGAGCAGTTCTTC
TRBJ2-7,TRBV7-6,NA,NA,CASSLNANSYEQYF,TGTGCCAGCAGCTTAAATGCGAACTCCTACGAGCAGTACTTC
TRBJ2-7,TRBV5-1,NA,NA,CASSLIMGVSYEQYF,TGCGCCAGCAGCTTGATTATGGGGGTCTCCTACGAGCAGTACTTC
TRBJ2-1,TRBV4-1,NA,NA,CASSPRTDEQFF,TGCGCCAGCAGCCCCCGAACCGATGAGCAGTTCTTC
TRBJ2-1,TRBV14,few,TRBD1,CASSLRPLGTGFGDDEQFF,TGTGCCAGCAGCCTACGCCCTCTCGGGACAGGGTTCGGGGACGATGAGCAGTTCTTC
TRBJ1-1,TRBV6-5,NA,NA,CASSTSGEAFF,TGTGCCAGCAGTACTAGCGGGGAAGCTTTCTTT
TRBJ1-5,TRBV28,NA,NA,CASILGQFNQPQHF,TGTGCCAGCATCCTTGGACAGTTCAATCAGCCCCAGCATTTT
TRBJ2-7,TRBV11-2,NA,NA,CASSLLESYEQYF,TGTGCCAGCAGCTTACTAGAATCCTACGAGCAGTACTTC
TRBJ2-1,TRBV11-3,NA,TRBD2,CASSLGGTSGYNEQFF,TGTGCCAGCAGCTTGGGGGGGACTAGCGGTTACAATGAGCAGTTCTTC
TRBJ2-1,TRBV27,many,NA,CASSGVGTPYNEQFF,TGTGCCAGCAGTGGGGTAGGGACACCGTACAATGAGCAGTTCTTC
TRBJ2-7,TRBV5-4,once,NA,CASSQQSGAGAYEQYF,TGTGCCAGCAGCCAACAGTCGGGGGCGGGAGCGTACGAGCAGTACTTC
TRBJ1-2,TRBV6-1,NA,NA,CASVEAYGYTF,TGTGCCAGTGTAGAAGCTTATGGCTACACCTTC
TRBJ2-7,TRBV9,NA,TRBD1,CASSVVGTGVDEQYF,TGTGCCAGCAGCGTAGTGGGGACAGGGGTAGACGAGCAGTACTTC
TRBJ2-1,TRBV7-9,NA,NA,CASSHLGLGNEQFF,TGTGCCAGCAGCCACTTGGGTCTAGGGAATGAGCAGTTCTTC
TRBJ2-3,TRBV9,NA,TRBD2,CASSTNPSGRADTQYF,TGTGCCAGCAGCACGAATCCTAGCGGGAGGGCAGATACGCAGTATTTT
TRBJ1-5,TRBV28,NA,NA,CASSSGRETYSNQPQHF,TGTGCCAGCAGTTCGGGACGGGAAACTTATAGCAATCAGCCCCAGCATTTT
TRBJ1-5,TRBV11-3,NA,NA,CASSPRRGAGQPQHF,TGTGCCAGCAGCCCTAGACGGGGGGCGGGGCAGCCCCAGCATTTT
TRBJ2-1,TRBV9,NA,TRBD1,CASSVTGAYNEQFF,TGTGCCAGCAGCGTAACAGGGGCCTACAATGAGCAGTTCTTC